These 16 T cell receptor beta chains came from one sample sequenced in a study of blood T cells in healthy people across ages. A sample-barcoded 5' primer and a J-beta primer mix were used in a second PCR of roughly 7 to 11 cycles. TCRdb fed the 5' RACE reads into MiXCR, producing one record per CDR3 protein. Among roughly 800,000 distinct CDR3 sequences listed, more than 45% were seen once. Sequenced sample: blood. The receptor set was obtained from a man aged 25 to 45 in good health.

This sequence joins TRBV30 and TRBJ1-5; TRBD1 agrees at 9 bases. Trimming at V came to 3 bases and at J to 7 bases, leaving 7 bases not matched to a gene. CDR1 is GTSNPN and CDR2 is SVGIG in the germline V gene (reference sequence). This CDR3 comprises 14 residues. The CDR3 reads CAWSQDRGGQPQHF. The CDR3 DNA reads TGTGCCTGGAGCCAGGACAGGGGAGGACAGCCCCAGCATTTT.

This clonotype was counted a few times. The chain uses TRBV7-2 and TRBJ2-5, with D possibly TRBD1 on 5 matching bases. The J call may be mistaken, given a closer DNA end match to TRBJ2-7. CDR3 length: 14 amino acids. CDR1 and CDR2 from the germline V gene are SGHTA and FQGNSA. CDR3 residues: CASKGQGSNYEQYF. The DNA of the CDR3 is TGTGCCAGCAAGGGGCAGGGCAGTAACTACGAGCAGTACTTC.

This clonotype was recorded only once. This chain uses TRBV7-2 with TRBJ2-7, with D perhaps TRBD2 (6 bases). Trimming removed 5 bases from V and 3 bases from J, with 14 bases in between. This CDR3 contains 14 residues. Per germline, CDR1 SGHTA and CDR2 FQGNSA. The CDR3 DNA follows: TGTGCCAGCAGCCCGTCGGGAGTTCGCTACGAGCAGTACTTC. This translates into CASSPSGVRYEQYF.

This clonotype came up once. V usage is TRBV7-9 and J usage is TRBJ1-1; tentative D call: TRBD1 (5 bases). V dropped 4 bases and J dropped 4 bases, with 10 bases sitting between them. The CDR3 loop spans 13 amino acids. Germline values: CDR1 SEHNR, CDR2 FQNEAQ (reference sequence). CDR3 DNA: TGTGCCAGCAGCTACCCAGGGATCACTGAAGCTTTCTTT. Protein product: CASSYPGITEAFF.

Details on this clonotype: A read error is possible here, since a much larger clone lies one base away. Here the CDR3 reads CASSLSFMNTEVFF. The CDR3 DNA sequence: TGTGCCAGCAGTTTGTCTTTTATGAACACTGAAGTTTTCTTT. The chain employs TRBV6-5 and TRBJ1-1; D is unresolved. The CDR3 sequence is 14 residues long. Germline loops: CDR1 MNHEY, CDR2 SVGAGI.

This clonotype has only a few counts. V usage is TRBV6-2 or TRBV6-3 and J usage is TRBJ2-7; D call uncertain. This CDR3 comprises 15 residues. From germline, CDR1 is MNHEY and CDR2 SVGEGT. V lost 4 bases, J lost 0 bases, and 13 bases lay in between. CDR3 region: CASSSWASSSYEQYF. The DNA of the CDR3 is TGTGCCAGCAGTTCATGGGCTTCAAGCTCCTACGAGCAGTACTTC.

The V gene is TRBV6-2 or TRBV6-3, the J gene TRBJ2-1; a possible D gene is TRBD2 (6 bases). This CDR3 is 14 amino acids long. The germline CDR1 and CDR2 sequences are MNHEY and SVGEGT. V was cut by 6 bases and J by 6 bases, with 15 bases left in between. The CDR3 loop reads CASREGGGRNEQFF. CDR3 coding DNA: TGTGCCAGCAGGGAGGGCGGAGGGCGCAATGAGCAGTTCTTC.

The CDR3 DNA reads TGTGCCAGCAGTACCCCTAGTGGGGTGCAGTTCTTC. Encoded protein: CASSTPSGVQFF. The chain couples TRBV5-6 to TRBJ2-1; D gene unclear. The CDR3 sequence is 12 residues long. Trimming removed 5 bases from V and 12 bases from J, with 15 bases in between. CDR1 and CDR2 (germline): SGHDT, YYEEEE.

There are a few counts of this clonotype. The chain combines TRBV7-2 with TRBJ2-7, with D possibly being TRBD2 (5 bases). This CDR3 has 15 residues. Trimming removed 0 bases from V and 1 base from J, with 10 bases in between. Germline V gene data show CDR1 as SGHTA and CDR2 as FQGNSA. The CDR3 reads CASSLAVGASYEQYF. CDR3 bases: TGTGCCAGCAGCTTAGCAGTGGGAGCTTCCTACGAGCAGTACTTC.

This clonotype was found once. The V and J genes are TRBV7-2 and TRBJ2-7; TRBD1 matches at 9 bases. This CDR3 has 14 amino acids. Germline trimming cut 5 bases from V and 3 bases from J; bases unmatched to any gene: 5. Looked up from germline, CDR1 is SGHTA and CDR2 is FQGNSA. The CDR3 protein is CASSARTGDYEQYF. The CDR3, as DNA: TGTGCCAGCAGCGCGCGGACAGGGGACTACGAGCAGTACTTC. The variable domain in full, completed from reference TRBV7-2 and TRBJ2-7, reads GAGVSQSPSNKVTEKGKDVELRCDPISGHTALYWYRQSLGQGLEFLIYFQGNSAPDKSGLPSDRFSAERTGGSVSTLTIQRTQQEDSAVYLCASSARTGDYEQYFGPGTRLTVT.

This clonotype was observed a handful of times. This chain connects TRBV7-2 to TRBJ2-1; 8 nucleotides line up with TRBD2. Germline V gene sequence: CDR1 SGHTA, CDR2 FQGNSA. J lost 6 bases, V lost 5 bases, and 9 bases had no gene match. This CDR3 has 15 amino acids. CDR3 sequence: CASSPRAGGINEQFF. CDR3 in DNA: TGTGCCAGCAGCCCAAGGGCGGGAGGCATCAATGAGCAGTTCTTC.

The chain is built from TRBV4-2 and TRBJ2-7, with 12 positions matching TRBD2. Germline V CDR1 and CDR2: LGHNA, YNFKEQ. Trimming removed 0 bases from V and 0 bases from J; junction bases left unmatched: 6. The CDR3 has 18 residues. The DNA of the CDR3 is TGTGCCAGCAGCCAAGACCGACTAGCGGGAGACAGCTCCTACGAGCAGTACTTC. Protein product: CASSQDRLAGDSSYEQYF.

The chain couples TRBV20-1 to TRBJ2-3, with D possibly matching TRBD2 (6 bases). The CDR3 spans 13 residues. Germline lookup yields CDR1 DFQATT and CDR2 SNEGSKA (reference sequence). V lost 3 bases and J lost 2, with 9 bases in between. The DNA of the CDR3 is TGCAGTGCTAGGGGGACTTTCACAGATACGCAGTATTTT. This encodes CSARGTFTDTQYF.

The chain joins TRBV7-9 to TRBJ2-5, with D possibly called TRBD1 or TRBD2 (6 bases each). Trimming pared 5 bases from V and 4 bases from J, leaving 23 bases between. Germline CDR1 SEHNR, CDR2 FQNEAQ (reference sequence). CDR3 length: 17 residues. CDR3 nucleotide sequence: TGTGCCAGCAGCCCACCCGGAGGCCAAAAGGGGGGAGAGACCCAGTACTTC. Its protein is CASSPPGGQKGGETQYF.

On this clonotype: One end of the junction fails to match germline, which may point to a read error. The chain has TRBV7-2 and TRBJ1-1; D is undetermined. Germline CDR1 reads SGHTA; CDR2 reads FQGNSA. The CDR3 loop spans 12 amino acids. CDR3 DNA: TGTGTCAGCAGCCCCCCCCCGGAGCGGGCTTTCTTT. It encodes CVSSPPPERAFF.

This chain links TRBV11-1 with TRBJ2-1, with 11 bases matching TRBD1. V gave up 7 bases and J gave up 6 bases; unmatched junction bases: 5. Germline CDR1 and CDR2: SGHAT and FQDESV (reference sequence). The CDR3 extends over 14 amino acids. The CDR3 loop reads CASTPGTGGNEQFF. CDR3 in DNA: TGTGCCAGCACACCCGGGACAGGGGGCAATGAGCAGTTCTTC. The full variable domain, its missing parts supplied by reference TRBV11-1 and TRBJ2-1, is EAEVAQSPRYKITEKSQAVAFWCDPISGHATLYWYRQILGQGPELLVQFQDESVVDDSQLPKDRFSAERLKGVDSTLKIQPAELGDSAMYLCASTPGTGGNEQFFGPGTRLTVL.